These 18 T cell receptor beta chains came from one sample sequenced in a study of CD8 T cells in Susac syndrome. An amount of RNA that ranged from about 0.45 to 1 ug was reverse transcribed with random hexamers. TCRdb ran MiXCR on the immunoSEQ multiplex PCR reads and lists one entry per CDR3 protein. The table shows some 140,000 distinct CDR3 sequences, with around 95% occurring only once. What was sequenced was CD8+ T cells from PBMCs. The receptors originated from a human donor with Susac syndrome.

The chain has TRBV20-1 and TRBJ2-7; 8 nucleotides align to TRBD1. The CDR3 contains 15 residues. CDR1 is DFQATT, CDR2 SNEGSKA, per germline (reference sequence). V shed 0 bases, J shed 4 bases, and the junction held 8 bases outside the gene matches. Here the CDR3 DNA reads TGCAGTGCTAGAGATACTGGACAGGGAATTTACGAGCAGTACTTC. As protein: CSARDTGQGIYEQYF.

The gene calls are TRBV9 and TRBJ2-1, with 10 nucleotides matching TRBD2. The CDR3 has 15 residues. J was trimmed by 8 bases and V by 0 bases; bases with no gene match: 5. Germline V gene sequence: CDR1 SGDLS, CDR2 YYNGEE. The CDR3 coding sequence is TGTGCCAGCAGCGTAGGTTCTAGCGGGAGACATGAGCAGTTCTTC. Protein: CASSVGSSGRHEQFF.

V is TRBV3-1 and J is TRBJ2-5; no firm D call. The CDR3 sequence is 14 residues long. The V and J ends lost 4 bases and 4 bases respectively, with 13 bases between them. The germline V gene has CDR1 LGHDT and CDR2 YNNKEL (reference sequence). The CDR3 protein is CASSRPEPLETQYF. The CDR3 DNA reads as TGTGCCAGCAGCCGGCCGGAGCCTTTAGAGACCCAGTACTTC.

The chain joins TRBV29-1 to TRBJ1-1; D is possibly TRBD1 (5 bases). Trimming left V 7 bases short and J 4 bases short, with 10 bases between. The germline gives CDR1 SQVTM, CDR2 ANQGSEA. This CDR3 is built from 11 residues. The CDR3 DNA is TGCAGCGGGGGACGGGGCACTGAAGCTTTCTTT. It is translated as CSGGRGTEAFF.

CDR3 nucleotide sequence: TGCAGCGTTGAGGGACTAGCGGGAACCTACGAGCAGTACTTC. It translates to CSVEGLAGTYEQYF. The genes are TRBV29-1 and TRBJ2-7, with 13 bases identical to TRBD2. The CDR3 has 14 amino acids. J was trimmed by 2 bases and V by 3 bases; bases with no gene match: 1. The germline V gene has CDR1 SQVTM and CDR2 ANQGSEA.

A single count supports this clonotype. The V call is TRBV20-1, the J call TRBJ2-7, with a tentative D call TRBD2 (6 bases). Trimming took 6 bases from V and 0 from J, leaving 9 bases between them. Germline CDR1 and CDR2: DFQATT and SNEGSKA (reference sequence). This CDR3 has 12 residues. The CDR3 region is CSAETSSYEQYF. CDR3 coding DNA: TGCAGTGCCGAGACTAGCTCCTACGAGCAGTACTTC.

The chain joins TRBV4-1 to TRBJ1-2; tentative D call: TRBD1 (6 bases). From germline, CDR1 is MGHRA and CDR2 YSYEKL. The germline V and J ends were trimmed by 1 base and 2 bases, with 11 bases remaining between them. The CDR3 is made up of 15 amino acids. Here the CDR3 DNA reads TGCGCCAGCAGCCAAGTTGTGGGGGGCAACTATGGCTACACCTTC. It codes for CASSQVVGGNYGYTF.

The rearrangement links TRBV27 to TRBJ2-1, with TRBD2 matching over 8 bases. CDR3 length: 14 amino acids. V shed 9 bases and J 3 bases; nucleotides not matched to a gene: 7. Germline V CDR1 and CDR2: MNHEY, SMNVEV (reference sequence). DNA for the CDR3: TGTGCCAGTAGTCTGAGCGGGAGCTACAATGAGCAGTTCTTC. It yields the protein CASSLSGSYNEQFF.

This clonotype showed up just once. This CDR3 reads CASGGQDSYEQYF. The CDR3 coding sequence is TGTGCCAGCGGGGGACAGGACTCCTACGAGCAGTACTTC. The V call is TRBV5-4, the J call TRBJ2-7; 8 bases match TRBD1. Losses at the gene ends were 7 bases for V and 0 bases for J; bases not matched to a gene: 3. Germline lookup yields CDR1 SGHNT and CDR2 YYREEE (reference sequence). The CDR3 length is 13 residues.

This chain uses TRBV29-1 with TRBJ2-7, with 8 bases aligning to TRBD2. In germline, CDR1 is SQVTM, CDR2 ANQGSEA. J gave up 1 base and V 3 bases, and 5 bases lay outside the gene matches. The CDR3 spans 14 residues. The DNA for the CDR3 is TGCAGCGTTGAGCTAGCGGGTGGATCCTACGAGCAGTACTTC. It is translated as CSVELAGGSYEQYF.

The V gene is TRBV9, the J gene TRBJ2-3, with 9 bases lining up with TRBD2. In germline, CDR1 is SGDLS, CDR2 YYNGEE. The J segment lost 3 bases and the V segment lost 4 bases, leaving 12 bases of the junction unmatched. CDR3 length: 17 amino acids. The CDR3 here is CASSSAPAGGGTDTQYF. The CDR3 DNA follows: TGTGCCAGCAGCTCGGCCCCAGCGGGAGGAGGGACAGATACGCAGTATTTT.

The CDR3 protein is CATSRVPSRSYNEQFF. The CDR3 DNA is TGTGCCACCAGCAGAGTCCCTTCTCGTTCCTACAATGAGCAGTTCTTC. The gene calls are TRBV15 and TRBJ2-1; D gene unclear. CDR1 and CDR2 from the germline V gene are LNHNV and YYDKDF (reference sequence). The V and J ends lost 1 base and 1 base respectively, with 11 bases between them. This CDR3 is 16 amino acids long.

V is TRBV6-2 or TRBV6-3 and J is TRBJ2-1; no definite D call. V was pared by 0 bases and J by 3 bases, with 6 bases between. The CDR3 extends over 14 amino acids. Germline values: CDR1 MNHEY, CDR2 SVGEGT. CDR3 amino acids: CASSYSNDYNEQFF. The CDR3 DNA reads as TGTGCCAGCAGTTACTCAAACGACTACAATGAGCAGTTCTTC.

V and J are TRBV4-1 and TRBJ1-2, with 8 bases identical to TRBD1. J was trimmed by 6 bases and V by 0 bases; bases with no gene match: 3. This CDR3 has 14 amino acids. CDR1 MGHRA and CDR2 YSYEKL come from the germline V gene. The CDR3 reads CASSQERGQDGYTF. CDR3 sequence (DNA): TGCGCCAGCAGCCAAGAGAGGGGACAGGATGGCTACACCTTC.

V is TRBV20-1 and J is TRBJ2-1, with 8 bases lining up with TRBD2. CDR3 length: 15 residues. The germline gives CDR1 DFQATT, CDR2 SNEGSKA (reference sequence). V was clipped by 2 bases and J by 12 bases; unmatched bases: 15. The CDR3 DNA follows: TGCAGTGCTAGAATCTGGCCAGCGGGAGTCTTCGGGCAGTTCTTC. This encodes CSARIWPAGVFGQFF.

This CDR3 reads CASSTQVNTEAFF. Here the CDR3 DNA reads TGTGCCAGCAGTACCCAGGTGAACACTGAAGCTTTCTTT. This sequence joins TRBV25-1 and TRBJ1-1; no firm D call. Germline CDR1 and CDR2: MGHDK and SYGVNS. V lost 5 bases to trimming and J lost 0 bases, with 7 bases between them. The CDR3 has 13 residues.

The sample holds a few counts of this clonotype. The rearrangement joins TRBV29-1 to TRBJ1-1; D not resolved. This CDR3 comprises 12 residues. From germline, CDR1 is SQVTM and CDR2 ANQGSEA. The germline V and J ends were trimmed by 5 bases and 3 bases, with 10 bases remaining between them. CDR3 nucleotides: TGCAGCGTTAGAGGTTGGGACACTGAAGCTTTCTTT. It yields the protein CSVRGWDTEAFF.

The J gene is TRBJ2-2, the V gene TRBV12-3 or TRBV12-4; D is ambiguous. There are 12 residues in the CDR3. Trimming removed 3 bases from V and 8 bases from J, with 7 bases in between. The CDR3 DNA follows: TGTGCCAGCAGTTTCCTCGGGGGGGAGCTGTTTTTT. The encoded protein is CASSFLGGELFF.